This is a list of T cell receptor beta chains from one sample in a study of graft-versus-host responses after intestinal transplantation. These receptors' antigens are unknown. Libraries were prepared by immunoSEQ multiplex PCR; TCRdb keeps only in-frame clonotypes and omits some of them. The sample carries around 110,000 clones, approximately 90% recorded once. Material: unstimulated CD4+ T cells sorted from spleen or lymph node cells, obtained before intestinal transplant. The receptors come from a human donor who received an intestinal transplant. CDR3s include the opening cysteine and the closing phenylalanine or tryptophan. The order of the fields is clone size, V gene, CDR3 protein. Some rows have no size entry. The others give once, few or many, or a class for an expanded clone.

-	TRBV5-4	CASSLGLAGAYNEQFF
-	TRBV6-5	CASRLTQGGPTEQYF
-	TRBV5-1	CASSLVGTNPGTGGPPLHF
-	TRBV2	CACKKAGTDEKLFF
-	TRBV19	CASSKGSAGTYQETQYF
-	TRBV29-1	CSVDSKGPLYTDTQYF
-	TRBV28	CASSLLGSGTPGGWQYF
few	TRBV5-1	CASSLQTGNTIYF
-	TRBV5-1	CASSFLAGGADTQYF
-	TRBV27	CASSLFLGSSYNEQFF
few	TRBV7-9	CASSQFRTANTEAFF
-	TRBV27	CASLPGPSYGYTF
few	TRBV28	CASSFVRGPSYGYTF
-	TRBV18	CASSRIGVSGANVLTF
few	TRBV6-5	CASSYLHWTGDTEAFF
-	TRBV2	CATHRDRGSYEQYF
-	TRBV5-1	CASSLSPGQAVNEQFF
-	TRBV2	CASSEVSSGNTEAFF
-	TRBV5-1	CASSFGQGAAYEQYF
-	TRBV28	CASSPRPLYQPQHF
-	TRBV19	CASTKWGGTGANVLTF
-	TRBV7-9	CASSVADRGLTEAFF
-	TRBV10-3	CALGLVGSTQYF
-	TRBV5-1	CASSLTGGNQPQHF
-	TRBV19	CASSRGNQETQYF
-	TRBV11-3	CASSLDGRGQVFF
-	TRBV5-1	CASSKGGTGDPGANVLTF
-	TRBV7-2	CASSQTGGSEAFF
-	TRBV9	CASSVVPVAGELFF
-	TRBV11-1	CASSSQEPRVQFF
-	TRBV19	CASTNPKAGTYEQYF
-	TRBV7-2	CASSFQSTGKTDTQYF
-	TRBV10-2	CASTWLREPGNEQFF
-	TRBV10-3	CAISEQVLAGGSYNEQFF
-	TRBV11-2	CASSLDRGLPMVFF
once	TRBV5-6	CASSLLRDRGADTQYF
-	TRBV6-5	CASMSYQETQYF
-	TRBV7-2	CASSLGGQVVGEQYF
-	TRBV6-5	CASSYLTSGRPYEQYF
-	TRBV27	CASRQGFGQSGNTIYF
-	TRBV7-6	CASSLVAYTDTQYF
-	TRBV21-1	CASSTQGASGNTIYF
-	TRBV6-1	CASSVRTSFYSYEQYF
-	TRBV28	CASSNLDRWSAFNYGYTF
-	TRBV5-4	CASSLRTGGGRANEKLFF
-	TRBV29-1	CSVGVGLISRNEQFF
once	TRBV4-1	CASSLEGLVGYNEQFF
-	TRBV19	CASSIPGHPSNQPQHF
-	TRBV19	CASSTGFFLRANVLTF
-	TRBV30	CACAQGANQPQHF
once	TRBV18	CASSPYSGRLDEQFF
-	TRBV5-4	CASSRQGADYGYTF
few	TRBV6-1	CASSEEYAGPNEKLFF
once	TRBV5-1	CASSSEPLREETQYF
-	TRBV5-4	CASSFSGYSYNEQFF
-	TRBV9	CASSSTGATNEKLFF
few	TRBV19	CASSIQGNYGYTF
-	TRBV11-3	CASSLLAGELFF